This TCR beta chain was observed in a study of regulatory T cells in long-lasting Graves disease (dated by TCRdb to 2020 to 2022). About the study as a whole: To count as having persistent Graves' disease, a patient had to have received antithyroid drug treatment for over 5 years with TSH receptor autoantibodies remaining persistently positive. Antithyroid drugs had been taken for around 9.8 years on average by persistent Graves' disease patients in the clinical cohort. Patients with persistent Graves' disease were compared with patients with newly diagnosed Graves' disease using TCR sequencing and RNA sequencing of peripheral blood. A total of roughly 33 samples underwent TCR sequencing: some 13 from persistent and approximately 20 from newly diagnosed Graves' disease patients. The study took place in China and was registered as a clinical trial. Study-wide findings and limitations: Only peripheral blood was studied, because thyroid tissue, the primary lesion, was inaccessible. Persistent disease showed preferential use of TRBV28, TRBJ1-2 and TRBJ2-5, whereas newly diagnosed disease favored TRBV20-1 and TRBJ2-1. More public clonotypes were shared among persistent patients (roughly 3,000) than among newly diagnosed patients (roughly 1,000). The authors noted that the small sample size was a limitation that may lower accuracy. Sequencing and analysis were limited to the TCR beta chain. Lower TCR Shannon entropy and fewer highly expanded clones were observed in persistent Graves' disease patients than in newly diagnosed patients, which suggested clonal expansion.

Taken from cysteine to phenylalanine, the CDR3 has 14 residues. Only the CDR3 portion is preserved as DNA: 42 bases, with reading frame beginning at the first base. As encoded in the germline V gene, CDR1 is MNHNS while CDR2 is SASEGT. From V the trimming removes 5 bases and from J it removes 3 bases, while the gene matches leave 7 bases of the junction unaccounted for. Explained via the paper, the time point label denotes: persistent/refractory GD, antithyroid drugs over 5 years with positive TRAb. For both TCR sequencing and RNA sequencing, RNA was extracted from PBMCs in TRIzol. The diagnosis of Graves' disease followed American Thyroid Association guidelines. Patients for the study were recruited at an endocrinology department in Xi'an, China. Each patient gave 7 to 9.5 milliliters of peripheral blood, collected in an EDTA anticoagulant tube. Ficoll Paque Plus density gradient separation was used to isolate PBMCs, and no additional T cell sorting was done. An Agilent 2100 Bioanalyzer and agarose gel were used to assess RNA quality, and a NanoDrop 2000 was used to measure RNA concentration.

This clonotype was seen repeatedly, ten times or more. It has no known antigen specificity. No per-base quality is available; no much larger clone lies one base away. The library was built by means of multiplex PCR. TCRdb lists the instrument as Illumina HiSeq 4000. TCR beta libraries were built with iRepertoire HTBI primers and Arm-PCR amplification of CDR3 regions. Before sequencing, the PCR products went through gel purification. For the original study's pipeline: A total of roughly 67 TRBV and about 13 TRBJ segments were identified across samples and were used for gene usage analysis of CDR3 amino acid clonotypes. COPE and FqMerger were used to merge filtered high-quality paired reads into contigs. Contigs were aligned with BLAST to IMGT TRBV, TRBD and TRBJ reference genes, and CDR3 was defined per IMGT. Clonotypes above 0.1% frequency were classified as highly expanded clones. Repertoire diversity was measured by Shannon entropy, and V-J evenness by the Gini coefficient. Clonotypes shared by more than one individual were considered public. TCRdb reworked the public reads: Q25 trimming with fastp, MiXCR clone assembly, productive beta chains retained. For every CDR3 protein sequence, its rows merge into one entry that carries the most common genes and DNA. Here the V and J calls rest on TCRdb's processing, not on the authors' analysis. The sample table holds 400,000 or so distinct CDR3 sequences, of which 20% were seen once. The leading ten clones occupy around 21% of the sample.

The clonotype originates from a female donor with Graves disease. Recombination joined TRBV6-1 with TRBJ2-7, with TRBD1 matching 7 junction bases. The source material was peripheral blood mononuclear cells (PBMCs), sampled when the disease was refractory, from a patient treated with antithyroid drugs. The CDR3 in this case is CASSQTGDRYEQYF. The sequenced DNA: TGTGCCAGCAGTCAAACAGGGGATCGCTACGAGCAGTACTTC.